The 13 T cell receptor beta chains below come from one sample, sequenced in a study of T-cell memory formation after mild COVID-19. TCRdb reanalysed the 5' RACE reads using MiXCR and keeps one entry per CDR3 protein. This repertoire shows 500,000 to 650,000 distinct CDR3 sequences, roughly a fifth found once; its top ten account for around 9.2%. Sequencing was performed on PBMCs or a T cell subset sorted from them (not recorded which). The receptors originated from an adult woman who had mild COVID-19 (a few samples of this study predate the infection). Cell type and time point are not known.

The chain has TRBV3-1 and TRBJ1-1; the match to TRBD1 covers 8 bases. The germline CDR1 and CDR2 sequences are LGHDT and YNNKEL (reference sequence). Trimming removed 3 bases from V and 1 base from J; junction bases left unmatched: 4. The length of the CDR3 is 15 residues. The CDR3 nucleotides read TGTGCCAGCAGCCACGCCGGACAGGGGAACACTGAAGCTTTCTTT. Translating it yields CASSHAGQGNTEAFF.

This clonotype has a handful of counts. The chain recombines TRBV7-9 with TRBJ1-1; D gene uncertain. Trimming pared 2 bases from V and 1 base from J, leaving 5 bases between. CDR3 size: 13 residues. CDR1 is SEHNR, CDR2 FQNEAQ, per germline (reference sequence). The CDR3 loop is CASSLNQNTEAFF. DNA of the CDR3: TGTGCCAGCAGCTTAAACCAGAACACTGAAGCTTTCTTT.

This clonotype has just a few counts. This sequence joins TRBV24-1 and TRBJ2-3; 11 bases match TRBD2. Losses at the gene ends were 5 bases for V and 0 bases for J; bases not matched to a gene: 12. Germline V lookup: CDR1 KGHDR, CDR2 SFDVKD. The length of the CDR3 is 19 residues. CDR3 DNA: TGTGCCACCAGTGGTCCGCCGGGACTAGCGGATCTAAGCACAGATACGCAGTATTTT. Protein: CATSGPPGLADLSTDTQYF.

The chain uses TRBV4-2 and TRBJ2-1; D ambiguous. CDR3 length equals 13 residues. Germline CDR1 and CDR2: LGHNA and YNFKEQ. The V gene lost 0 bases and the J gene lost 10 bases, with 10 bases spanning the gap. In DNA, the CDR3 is TGTGCCAGCAGCCAAGATGACGTGCAGGAGCAGTTCTTC. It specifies CASSQDDVQEQFF.

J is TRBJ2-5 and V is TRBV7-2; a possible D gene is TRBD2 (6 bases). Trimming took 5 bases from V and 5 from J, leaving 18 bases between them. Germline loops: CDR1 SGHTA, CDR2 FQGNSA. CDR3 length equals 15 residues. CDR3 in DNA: TGTGCCAGCAGCCCCTCTCGCGGGGTGACGGAGACCCAGTACTTC. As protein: CASSPSRGVTETQYF.

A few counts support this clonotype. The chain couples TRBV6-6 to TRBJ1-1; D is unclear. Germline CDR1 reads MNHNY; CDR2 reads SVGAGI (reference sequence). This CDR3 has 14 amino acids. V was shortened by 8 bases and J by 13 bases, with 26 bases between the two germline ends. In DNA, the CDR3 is TGTGCCAGCCAGCTTCAGGCAAACCCGTTACAGCGTTTCTTT. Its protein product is CASQLQANPLQRFF.

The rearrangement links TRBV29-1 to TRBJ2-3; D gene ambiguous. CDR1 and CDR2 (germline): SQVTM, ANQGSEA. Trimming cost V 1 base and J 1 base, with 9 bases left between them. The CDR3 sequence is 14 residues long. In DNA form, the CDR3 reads TGCAGCGTTGAAGTGTTAGGAGGCACAGATACGCAGTATTTT. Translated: CSVEVLGGTDTQYF.

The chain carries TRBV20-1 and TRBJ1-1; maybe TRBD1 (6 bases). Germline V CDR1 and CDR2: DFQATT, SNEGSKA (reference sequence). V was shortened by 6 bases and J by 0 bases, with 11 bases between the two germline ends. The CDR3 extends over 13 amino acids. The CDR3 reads CSASRTVNTEAFF. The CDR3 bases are TGCAGTGCCAGTAGGACAGTGAACACTGAAGCTTTCTTT.

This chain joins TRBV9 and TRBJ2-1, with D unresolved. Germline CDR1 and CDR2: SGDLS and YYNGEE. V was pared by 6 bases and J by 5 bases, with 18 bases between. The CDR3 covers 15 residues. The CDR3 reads CASTTGSGLNNEQFF. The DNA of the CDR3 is TGTGCCAGCACCACCGGATCGGGTTTGAACAATGAGCAGTTCTTC.

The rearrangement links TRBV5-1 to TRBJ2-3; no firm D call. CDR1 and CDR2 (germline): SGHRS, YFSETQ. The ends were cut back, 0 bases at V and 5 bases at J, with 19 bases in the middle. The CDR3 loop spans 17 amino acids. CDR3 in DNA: TGCGCCAGCAGCTTGGTCCTAGTGGTGGATTTGGGAGATACGCAGTATTTT. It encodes CASSLVLVVDLGDTQYF.

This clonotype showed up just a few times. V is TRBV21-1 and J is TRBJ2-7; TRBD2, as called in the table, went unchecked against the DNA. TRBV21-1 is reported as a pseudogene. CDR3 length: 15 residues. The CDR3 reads CASSKRTRQGQEQYF. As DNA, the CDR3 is TGTGCCAGCAGCAAAAGGACTCGGCAGGGTCAAGAGCAGTACTTC.

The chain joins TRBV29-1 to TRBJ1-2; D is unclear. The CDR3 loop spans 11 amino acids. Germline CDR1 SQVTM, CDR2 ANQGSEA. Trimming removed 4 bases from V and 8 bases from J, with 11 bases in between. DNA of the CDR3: TGCAGCGTTGTTTGGGGTGGAGGCTACACCTTC. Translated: CSVVWGGGYTF. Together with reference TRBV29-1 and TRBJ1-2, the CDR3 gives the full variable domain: SAVISQKPSRDICQRGTSLTIQCQVDSQVTMMFWYRQQPGQSLTLIATANQGSEATYESGFVIDKFPISRPNLTFSTLTVSNMSPEDSSIYLCSVVWGGGYTFGSGTRLTVV.

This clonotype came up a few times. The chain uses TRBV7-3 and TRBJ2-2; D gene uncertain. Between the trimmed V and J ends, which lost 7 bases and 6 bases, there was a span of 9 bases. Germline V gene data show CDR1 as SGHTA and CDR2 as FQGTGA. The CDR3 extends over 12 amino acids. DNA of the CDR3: TGTGCCAGCACCACCGGGTCCGGGGAGCTGTTTTTT. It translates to CASTTGSGELFF.